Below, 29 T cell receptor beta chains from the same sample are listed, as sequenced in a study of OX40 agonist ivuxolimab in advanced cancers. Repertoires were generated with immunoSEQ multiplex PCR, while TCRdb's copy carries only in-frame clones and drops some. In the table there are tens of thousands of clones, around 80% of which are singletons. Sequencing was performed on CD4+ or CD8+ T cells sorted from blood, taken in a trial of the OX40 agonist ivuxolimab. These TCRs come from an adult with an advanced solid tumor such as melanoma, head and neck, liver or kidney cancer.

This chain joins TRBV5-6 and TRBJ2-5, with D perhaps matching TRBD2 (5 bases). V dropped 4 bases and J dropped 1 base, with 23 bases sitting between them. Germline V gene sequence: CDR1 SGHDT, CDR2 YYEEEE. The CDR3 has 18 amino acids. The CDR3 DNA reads TGTGCCAGCAGCACATCTTCCGGACTTTCGTCATTCCAAGAGACCCAGTACTTC. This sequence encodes CASSTSSGLSSFQETQYF.

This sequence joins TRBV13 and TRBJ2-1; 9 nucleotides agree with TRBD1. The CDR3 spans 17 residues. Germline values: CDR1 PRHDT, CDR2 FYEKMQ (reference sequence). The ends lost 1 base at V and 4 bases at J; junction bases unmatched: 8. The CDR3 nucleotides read TGTGCCAGCAGCTTAGTAGGGACAGGGACTATATACAATGAGCAGTTCTTC. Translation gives CASSLVGTGTIYNEQFF. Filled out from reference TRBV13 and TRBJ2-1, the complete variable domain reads AAGVIQSPRHLIKEKRETATLKCYPIPRHDTVYWYQQGPGQDPQFLISFYEKMQSDKGSIPDRFSAQQFSDYHSELNMSSLELGDSALYFCASSLVGTGTIYNEQFFGPGTRLTVL.

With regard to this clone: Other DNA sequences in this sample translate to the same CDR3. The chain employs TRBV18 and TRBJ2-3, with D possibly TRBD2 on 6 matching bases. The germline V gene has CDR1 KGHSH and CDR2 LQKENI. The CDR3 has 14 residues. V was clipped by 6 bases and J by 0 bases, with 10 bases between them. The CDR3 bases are TGTGCCAGCTCCCCTACTAGCAGCACAGATACGCAGTATTTT. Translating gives CASSPTSSTDTQYF.

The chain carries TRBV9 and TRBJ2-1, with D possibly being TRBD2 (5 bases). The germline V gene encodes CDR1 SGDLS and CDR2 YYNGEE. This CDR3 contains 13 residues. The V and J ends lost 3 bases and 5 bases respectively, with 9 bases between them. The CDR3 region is CASSARLNNEQFF. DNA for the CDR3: TGTGCCAGCAGCGCCAGACTAAACAATGAGCAGTTCTTC.

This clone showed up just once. CDR3 in DNA: TGTGCCAGCAGCTTGAGTTTAGGGAGCGATGAGCAGTTCTTC. This encodes CASSLSLGSDEQFF. The rearrangement joins TRBV7-2 to TRBJ2-1, with a possible D match to TRBD2 (5 bases). V gave up 3 bases and J gave up 8 bases, with 14 bases separating them. The germline gives CDR1 SGHTA, CDR2 FQGNSA. The CDR3 totals 14 residues. The full variable domain, rest sourced from reference TRBV7-2 and TRBJ2-1, is GAGVSQSPSNKVTEKGKDVELRCDPISGHTALYWYRQSLGQGLEFLIYFQGNSAPDKSGLPSDRFSAERTGGSVSTLTIQRTQQEDSAVYLCASSLSLGSDEQFFGPGTRLTVL.

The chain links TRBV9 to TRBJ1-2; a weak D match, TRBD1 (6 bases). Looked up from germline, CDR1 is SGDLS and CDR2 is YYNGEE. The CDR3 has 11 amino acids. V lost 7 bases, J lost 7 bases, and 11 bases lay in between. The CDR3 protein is CASGGRGGYTF. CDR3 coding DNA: TGTGCCAGCGGGGGCCGAGGTGGCTACACCTTC.

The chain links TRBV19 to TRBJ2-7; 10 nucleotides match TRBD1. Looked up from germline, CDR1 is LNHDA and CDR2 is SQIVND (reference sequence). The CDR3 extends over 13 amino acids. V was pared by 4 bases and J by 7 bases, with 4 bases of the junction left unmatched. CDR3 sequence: CASSRDRGREQYF. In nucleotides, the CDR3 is TGTGCCAGTAGTAGAGACAGGGGGCGAGAGCAGTACTTC.

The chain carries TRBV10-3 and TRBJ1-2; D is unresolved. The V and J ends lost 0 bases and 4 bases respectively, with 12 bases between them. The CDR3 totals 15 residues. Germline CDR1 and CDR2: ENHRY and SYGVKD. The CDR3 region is CAISESGRSIYGYTF. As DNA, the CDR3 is TGTGCCATCAGTGAGTCGGGCCGTAGTATCTATGGCTACACCTTC.

The CDR3 is CASSQDGRYEQYF. The CDR3, as DNA: TGTGCCAGCAGCCAAGACGGACGGTACGAGCAGTACTTC. The chain recombines TRBV7-9 with TRBJ2-7; D is ambiguous. Germline CDR1 reads SEHNR; CDR2 reads FQNEAQ (reference sequence). V was shortened by 5 bases and J by 4 bases, with 12 bases between the two germline ends. The CDR3 length is 13 residues. Supplemented by reference TRBV7-9 and TRBJ2-7, the full variable domain reads DTGVSQNPRHKITKRGQNVTFRCDPISEHNRLYWYRQTLGQGPEFLTYFQNEAQLEKSRLLSDRFSAERPKGSFSTLEIQRTEQGDSAMYLCASSQDGRYEQYFGPGTRLTVT.

The CDR3 loop reads CASSEGQRDEQYV. The CDR3 region has the DNA TGTGCCAGCAGTGAAGGACAGCGAGACGAGCAGTACGTC. This chain connects TRBV6-1 to TRBJ2-7; D might be TRBD1 (5 bases). V shed 1 base and J shed 5 bases, with 9 bases lying between them. The CDR3 has 13 amino acids. Germline V gene lookup returns CDR1 MNHNS and CDR2 SASEGT.

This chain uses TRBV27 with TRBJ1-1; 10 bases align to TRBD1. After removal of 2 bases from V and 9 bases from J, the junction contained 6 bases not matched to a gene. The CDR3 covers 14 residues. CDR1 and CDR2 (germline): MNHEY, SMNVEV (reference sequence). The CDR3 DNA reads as TGTGCCAGCAGTTTAAGACAGGGGGCTTCTAAAGCTTTCTTT. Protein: CASSLRQGASKAFF.

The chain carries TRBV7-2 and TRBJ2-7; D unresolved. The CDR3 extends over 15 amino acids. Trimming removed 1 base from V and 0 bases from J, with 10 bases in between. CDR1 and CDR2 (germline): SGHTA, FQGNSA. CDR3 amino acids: CASSLDPQFSYEQYF. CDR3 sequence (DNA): TGTGCCAGCAGCTTAGATCCGCAGTTCTCCTACGAGCAGTACTTC. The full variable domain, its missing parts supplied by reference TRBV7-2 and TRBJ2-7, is GAGVSQSPSNKVTEKGKDVELRCDPISGHTALYWYRQSLGQGLEFLIYFQGNSAPDKSGLPSDRFSAERTGGSVSTLTIQRTQQEDSAVYLCASSLDPQFSYEQYFGPGTRLTVT.

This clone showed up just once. In DNA form, the CDR3 reads TGTGCCTGGACTAGGGTCCGGATCACAGATACGCAGTATTTT. Translation gives CAWTRVRITDTQYF. The genes are TRBV30 and TRBJ2-3; no definite D call. With 4 bases removed from V and 2 bases from J, the gap between germline ends came to 13 bases. This CDR3 contains 14 residues. Germline V gene lookup returns CDR1 GTSNPN and CDR2 SVGIG (reference sequence).

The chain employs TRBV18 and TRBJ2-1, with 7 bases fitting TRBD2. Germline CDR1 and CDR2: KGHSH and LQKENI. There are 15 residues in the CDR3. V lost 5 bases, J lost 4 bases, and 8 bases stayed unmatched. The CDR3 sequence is CASSGRLADYNEQFF. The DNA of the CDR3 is TGTGCCAGCTCAGGGCGACTAGCCGATTACAATGAGCAGTTCTTC.

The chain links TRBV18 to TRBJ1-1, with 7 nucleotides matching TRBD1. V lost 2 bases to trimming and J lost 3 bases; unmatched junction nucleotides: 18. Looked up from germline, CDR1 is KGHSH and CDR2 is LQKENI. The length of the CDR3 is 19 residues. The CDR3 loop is CASSPSMTSGPDRHTEAFF. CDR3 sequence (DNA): TGTGCCAGCTCACCATCCATGACTTCGGGGCCGGACAGGCACACTGAAGCTTTCTTT.

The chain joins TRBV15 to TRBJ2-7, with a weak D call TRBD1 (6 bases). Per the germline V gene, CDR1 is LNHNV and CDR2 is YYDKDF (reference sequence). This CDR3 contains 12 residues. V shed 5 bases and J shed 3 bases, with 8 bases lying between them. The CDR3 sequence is CATSRDNYEQYV. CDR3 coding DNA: TGTGCCACCAGCCGGGACAACTACGAGCAGTACGTC.

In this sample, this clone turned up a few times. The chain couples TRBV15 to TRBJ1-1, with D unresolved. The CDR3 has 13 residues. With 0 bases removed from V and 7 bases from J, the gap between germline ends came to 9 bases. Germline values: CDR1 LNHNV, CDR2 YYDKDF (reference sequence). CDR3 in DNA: TGTGCCACCAGCAGAGATGTGGACCGTGAAGCTTTCTTT. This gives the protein CATSRDVDREAFF.

CDR3 nucleotides: TGTGCCTGGAGTGAAAAACAGGGACGTGGCTACACCTTC. This sequence encodes CAWSEKQGRGYTF. The genes are TRBV30 and TRBJ1-2; the D gene is possibly TRBD1 (6 bases). The CDR3 extends over 13 amino acids. V was clipped by 1 base and J by 7 bases, with 13 bases between them. Germline CDR1 and CDR2: GTSNPN and SVGIG (reference sequence).

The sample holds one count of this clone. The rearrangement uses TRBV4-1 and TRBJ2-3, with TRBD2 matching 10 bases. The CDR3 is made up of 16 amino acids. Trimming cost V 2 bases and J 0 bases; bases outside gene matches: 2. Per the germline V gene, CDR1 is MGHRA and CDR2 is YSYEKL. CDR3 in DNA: TGCGCCAGCAGCCAAACTAGCGGGACTAGCACAGATACGCAGTATTTT. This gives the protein CASSQTSGTSTDTQYF.

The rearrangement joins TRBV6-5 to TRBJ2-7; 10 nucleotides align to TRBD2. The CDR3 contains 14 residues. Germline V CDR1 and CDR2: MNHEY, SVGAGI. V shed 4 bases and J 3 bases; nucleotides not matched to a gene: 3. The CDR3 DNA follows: TGTGCCAGCAGTTTCGGACTAGCGGACTACGAGCAGTACTTC. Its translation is CASSFGLADYEQYF.

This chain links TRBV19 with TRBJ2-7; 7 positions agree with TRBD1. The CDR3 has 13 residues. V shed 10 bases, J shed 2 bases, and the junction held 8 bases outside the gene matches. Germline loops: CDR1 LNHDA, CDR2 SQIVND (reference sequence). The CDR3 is CATKPTGPYEQYF. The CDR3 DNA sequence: TGTGCCACTAAACCGACAGGGCCCTACGAGCAGTACTTC. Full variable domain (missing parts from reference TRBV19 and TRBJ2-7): DGGITQSPKYLFRKEGQNVTLSCEQNLNHDAMYWYRQDPGQGLRLIYYSQIVNDFQKGDIAEGYSVSREKKESFPLTVTSAQKNPTAFYLCATKPTGPYEQYFGPGTRLTVT.

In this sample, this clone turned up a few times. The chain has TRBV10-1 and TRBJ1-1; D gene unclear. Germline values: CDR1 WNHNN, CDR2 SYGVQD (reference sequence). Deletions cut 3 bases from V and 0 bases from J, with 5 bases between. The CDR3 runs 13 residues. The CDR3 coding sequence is TGCGCCAGCAGTGAATCGGTGAACACTGAAGCTTTCTTT. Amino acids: CASSESVNTEAFF.

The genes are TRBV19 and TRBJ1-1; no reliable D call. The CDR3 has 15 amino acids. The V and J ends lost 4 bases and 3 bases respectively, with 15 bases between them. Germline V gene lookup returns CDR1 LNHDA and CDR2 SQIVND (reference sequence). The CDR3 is CASSSSLWEDTEAFF. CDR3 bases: TGTGCCAGTAGTAGTTCTCTCTGGGAGGACACTGAAGCTTTCTTT.

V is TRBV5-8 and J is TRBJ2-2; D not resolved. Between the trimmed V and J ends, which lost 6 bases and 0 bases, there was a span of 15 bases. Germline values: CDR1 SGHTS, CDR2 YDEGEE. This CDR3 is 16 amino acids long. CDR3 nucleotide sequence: TGTGCCAGCACCCCAAATGCAGGAGCGAACACCGGGGAGCTGTTTTTT. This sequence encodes CASTPNAGANTGELFF.

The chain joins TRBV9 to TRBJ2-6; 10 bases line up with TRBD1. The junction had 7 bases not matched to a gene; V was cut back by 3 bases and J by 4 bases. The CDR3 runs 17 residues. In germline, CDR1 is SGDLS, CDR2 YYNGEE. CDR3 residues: CASSGTGGFYGANVLTF. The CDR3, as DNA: TGTGCCAGCAGCGGGACAGGGGGTTTTTACGGGGCCAACGTCCTGACTTTC.

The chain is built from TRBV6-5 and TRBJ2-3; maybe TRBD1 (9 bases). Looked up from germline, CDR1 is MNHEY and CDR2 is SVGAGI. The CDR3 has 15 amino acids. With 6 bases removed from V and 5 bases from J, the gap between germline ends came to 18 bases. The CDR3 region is CASRLQGAGGDTQYF. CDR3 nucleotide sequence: TGTGCCAGCAGGCTACAGGGGGCGGGGGGAGATACGCAGTATTTT.

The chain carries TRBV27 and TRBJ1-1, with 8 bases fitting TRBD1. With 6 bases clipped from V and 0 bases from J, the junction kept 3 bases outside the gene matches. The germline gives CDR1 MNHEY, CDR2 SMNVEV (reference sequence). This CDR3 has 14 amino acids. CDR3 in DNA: TGTGCCAGCAGGGGACAGGAGCTGAACACTGAAGCTTTCTTT. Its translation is CASRGQELNTEAFF.

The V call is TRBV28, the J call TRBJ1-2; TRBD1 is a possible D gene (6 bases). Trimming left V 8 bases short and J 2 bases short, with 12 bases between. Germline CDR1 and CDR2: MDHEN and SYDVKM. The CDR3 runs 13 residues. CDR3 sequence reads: CASLLRGNYGYTF. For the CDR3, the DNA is TGTGCCAGCCTTTTGAGGGGGAACTATGGCTACACCTTC.

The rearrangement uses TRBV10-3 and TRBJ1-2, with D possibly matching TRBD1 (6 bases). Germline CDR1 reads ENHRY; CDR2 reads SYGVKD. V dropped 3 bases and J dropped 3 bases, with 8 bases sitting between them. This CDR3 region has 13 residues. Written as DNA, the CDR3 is TGTGCCATCAGTGACGAGGGGGACTATGGCTACACCTTC. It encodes CAISDEGDYGYTF.